The entry below describes one T cell receptor (beta chain). Its cognate antigen is unknown. This entry comes from a study of B cell selection in AIRE deficiency. CDR3 length: 14 amino acids. The germline V gene has CDR1 MNHEY and CDR2 SVGAGI. The germline V and J ends were trimmed by 7 bases and 1 base, with 13 bases remaining between them. Conventional CD4 T cells were sorted as CD4+CD127+ cells. Study-level points and caveats: Healthy donors alone shared 30% to 35% of 3,300 or so Treg sequences; patients alone about 10%. About 30.6% of healthy-shared Treg sequences were found among patient Tconv cells.

Assay: immunoSEQ multiplex PCR; the TCRdb copy retains only in-frame clones and omits some. The sample shows around 20,000 clones, almost 97% of them seen only once. The sequenced sample was conventional CD4+ T cells sorted from PBMCs. J is TRBJ1-1 and V is TRBV6-5; tentative D call: TRBD1 (5 bases). The sequence came from a human donor with AIRE deficiency. CDR3 nucleotide sequence: TGTGCCAGCATCAATCTTGGGGGGAACACTGAAGCTTTCTTT. This encodes CASINLGGNTEAFF.